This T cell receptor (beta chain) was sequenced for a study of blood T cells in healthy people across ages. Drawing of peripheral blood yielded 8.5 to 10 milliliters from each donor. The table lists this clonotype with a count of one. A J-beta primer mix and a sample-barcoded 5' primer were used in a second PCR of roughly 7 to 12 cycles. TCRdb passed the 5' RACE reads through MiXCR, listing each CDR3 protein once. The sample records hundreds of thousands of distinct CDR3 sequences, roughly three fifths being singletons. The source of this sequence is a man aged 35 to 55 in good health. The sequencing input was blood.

The CDR3, as DNA: TGTGCCAGCAGCTCGATAACAGGGCTCCGAGAGACCCAGTACTTC. As protein: CASSSITGLRETQYF. The rearrangement uses TRBV7-9 and TRBJ2-5, with D tentatively TRBD1 (6 bases). CDR3 size: 15 residues. V lost 4 bases and J 4 bases, leaving 16 bases between the germline ends. Germline V gene sequence: CDR1 SEHNR, CDR2 FQNEAQ (reference sequence). Filled out from reference TRBV7-9 and TRBJ2-5, the complete variable domain reads DTGVSQNPRHKITKRGQNVTFRCDPISEHNRLYWYRQTLGQGPEFLTYFQNEAQLEKSRLLSDRFSAERPKGSFSTLEIQRTEQGDSAMYLCASSSITGLRETQYFGPGTRLLVL.